The 13 T cell receptor beta chains reported below all come from one sample, sequenced in a study of vaccination and CD4 T cells after COVID-19 (dated by TCRdb to 2021 to 2024). Reading the label with the study, this specimen's treatment or condition is: approximately 11-day PBMC culture with coronavirus spike peptide pools or control peptides (ViraFEST assay). To prepare the library, PCR was applied. The instrument given in TCRdb is Illumina iSeq 100. DNA from cultured CD4+ T cells underwent TCR sequencing with the Oncomine TCR Beta short-read assay at the Johns Hopkins FTIC core. In-frame beta chains were kept once TCRdb had trimmed the public reads at Q25 with fastp and called clones with MiXCR. Under each unique CDR3 protein, matching rows form one entry showing the most common genes and DNA. The sample table holds over 14,000 distinct CDR3 sequences, of which approximately 45% were seen once. The ten largest account for around a sixth of the sample.

No antigens are known for them. The source material was cultured CD4+ T cells from blood. These receptors all come from a human donor with COVID-19.

This clonotype was detected a few times. The chain uses TRBV20-1 and TRBJ1-2; no firm D call. There are 14 residues in the CDR3. V gave up 0 bases and J gave up 4 bases, with 12 bases separating them. Germline V gives CDR1 DFQATT, CDR2 SNEGSKA (reference sequence). Here the CDR3 DNA reads TGCAGTGCTAGAGATCCCCGCGTTAGCTATGGCTACACCTTC. It yields the protein CSARDPRVSYGYTF.

This clonotype is deemed medium-sized. The V call is TRBV11-2, the J call TRBJ1-2, with 7 bases matching TRBD1. Trimming took 5 bases from V and 4 from J; bases not matched to a gene: 10. The CDR3 runs to 15 residues. Germline V CDR1 and CDR2: SGHAT, FQNNGV. CDR3 DNA sequence: TGTGCCAGCAGCCCCCGGATGAGACAGGGCTATGGCTACACCTTC. It is translated as CASSPRMRQGYGYTF.

The genes are TRBV19 and TRBJ1-3; perhaps TRBD1 as D (5 bases). This CDR3 comprises 16 residues. From germline, CDR1 is LNHDA and CDR2 SQIVND (reference sequence). Trimming removed 0 bases at V and 2 bases at J, with 11 bases between. DNA of the CDR3: TGTGCCAGTAGTATAGATCGGGGGACGACTGGAAACACCATATATTTT. Encoded protein: CASSIDRGTTGNTIYF.

This clonotype was found a few times. The chain carries TRBV7-2 and TRBJ2-5; TRBD1 matches 10 bases. V lost 5 bases to trimming and J lost 4 bases; unmatched junction nucleotides: 10. CDR1 is SGHTA, CDR2 FQGNSA, per germline. The CDR3 length is 16 residues. CDR3 in amino acids: CASSAGDRGLRETQYF. The CDR3, as DNA: TGTGCCAGCAGCGCAGGGGACAGGGGTTTGCGAGAGACCCAGTACTTC.

This clonotype came up a few times. The V and J genes are TRBV2 and TRBJ1-5, with TRBD1 matching over 9 bases. J gave up 3 bases and V 5 bases, and 2 bases lay outside the gene matches. The CDR3 length is 14 residues. Germline CDR1 is SNHLY and CDR2 is FYNNEI. The CDR3 loop is CASSRTGDNQPQHF. In DNA, the CDR3 is TGTGCCAGCAGTCGGACAGGGGACAATCAGCCCCAGCATTTT.

In its sample, this clonotype was seen a few times. This rearrangement joins TRBV6-5 to TRBJ1-1, with 8 bases lining up with TRBD1. The V and J ends lost 4 bases and 12 bases, in that order; junction bases with no gene match: 7. Germline loops: CDR1 MNHEY, CDR2 SVGAGI. There are 12 residues in the CDR3. CDR3 in amino acids: CASSSPDRDPFF. The DNA for the CDR3 is TGTGCCAGCAGTTCCCCGGACAGGGATCCTTTCTTT.

V and J are TRBV20-1 and TRBJ2-7; D is perhaps TRBD1 (6 bases). Germline V CDR1 and CDR2: DFQATT, SNEGSKA (reference sequence). This CDR3 comprises 14 residues. The ends were cut back, 2 bases at V and 3 bases at J, with 14 bases in the middle. The CDR3 loop reads CSARFPSGVYEQYF. CDR3 nucleotides: TGCAGTGCTAGATTTCCCTCAGGGGTCTACGAGCAGTACTTC.

This clonotype was picked up one time. This sequence joins TRBV2 and TRBJ2-3; 9 positions match TRBD2. The CDR3 length is 19 residues. V dropped 6 bases and J dropped 0; count of bases not matched to a gene: 16. The germline V gene encodes CDR1 SNHLY and CDR2 FYNNEI. The CDR3 here is CASSPASGGSRSSTDTQYF. CDR3 in DNA: TGTGCCAGCAGCCCGGCCAGCGGGGGGTCTCGTTCTAGCACAGATACGCAGTATTTT.

J is TRBJ1-1 and V is TRBV9, with a weak D call TRBD1 (6 bases). CDR1 and CDR2 from the germline V gene are SGDLS and YYNGEE. There are 16 residues in the CDR3. Between the trimmed V and J ends, which lost 4 bases and 5 bases, there was a span of 21 bases. CDR3 bases: TGTGCCAGCAGCCCCCAGGTAGGGGGGCTCGGGACTGAAGCTTTCTTT. Its translation is CASSPQVGGLGTEAFF. The full variable domain, in which reference TRBV9 and TRBJ1-1 provide the parts outside the CDR3, is DSGVTQTPKHLITATGQRVTLRCSPRSGDLSVYWYQQSLDQGLQFLIQYYNGEERAKGNILERFSAQQFPDLHSELNLSSLELGDSALYFCASSPQVGGLGTEAFFGQGTRLTVV.

This chain connects TRBV28 to TRBJ2-3, with D perhaps TRBD2 (6 bases). In germline, CDR1 is MDHEN, CDR2 SYDVKM. This CDR3 is built from 13 residues. The germline V and J ends were trimmed by 8 bases and 2 bases, with 11 bases remaining between them. The DNA of the CDR3 is TGTGCCAGCCGGGACTTCAACACAGATACGCAGTATTTT. It encodes CASRDFNTDTQYF.

In this sample, this clonotype turned up a few times. V is TRBV7-8 and J is TRBJ2-3; 7 bases are shared with TRBD2. With 5 bases clipped from V and 4 bases from J, the junction kept 9 bases outside the gene matches. The V gene's germline CDR1 is SGHVS and CDR2 FQNEAQ. The CDR3 has 15 amino acids. DNA for the CDR3: TGTGCCAGCAGCACAATTGGACTAGGTGCAGATACGCAGTATTTT. Its protein product is CASSTIGLGADTQYF.

The J gene is TRBJ1-5, the V gene TRBV6-1, with TRBD1 matching 7 bases. The CDR3 is 14 amino acids. V lost 6 bases and J lost 6; bases outside the gene matches: 8. The V gene's germline CDR1 is MNHNS and CDR2 SASEGT. CDR3 sequence: CASSPGTDFQPQHF. The CDR3 DNA is TGTGCCAGCAGCCCCGGGACAGATTTTCAGCCCCAGCATTTT.

This chain joins TRBV24-1 and TRBJ2-7; D perhaps matches TRBD1 (6 bases). Trimming removed 4 bases from V and 7 bases from J, with 13 bases in between. CDR1 and CDR2 (germline): KGHDR, SFDVKD. There are 13 residues in the CDR3. The CDR3 DNA reads TGTGCCACCAGTGAACAGGGCCGTCTTGAGCAGTACTTC. It encodes CATSEQGRLEQYF.